The sequence of this T cell receptor beta chain was determined in a study of T-cell memory formation after mild COVID-19. Study information: Largely, the TCR clusters proved donor specific.

This clonotype was detected ten times or more. Its antigen is still unknown. It was 5'RACE with constant-segment primers that produced the TCR alpha and TCR beta cDNA libraries, which carried sample barcodes and UMIs. TCRdb recomputed calls from the 5' RACE reads with MiXCR, one row per CDR3 protein. Of roughly 350,000 distinct CDR3 sequences listed, under 30% were seen once; the top ten hold roughly 14%. V was clipped by 5 bases and J by 3 bases, with 5 bases between them. The CDR3 spans 12 residues. The germline V gene encodes CDR1 KGHDR and CDR2 SFDVKD. Points from the study as a whole: Researchers found some responding clones in pre-infection memory, a sign that cross-reactive memory joined. Day 15 to 85 contracting clones showed balanced CD4/CD8; later expanders leaned CD4+.

This receptor was obtained from an adult woman who had mild COVID-19 (a few samples of this study predate the infection). Cell type and time point are not known. Sequencing input: PBMCs or a T cell subset sorted from them (not recorded which). V gene TRBV24-1 combines with J gene TRBJ2-3; D gene ambiguous. CDR3 residues: CATSVGTDTQYF. DNA for the CDR3: TGTGCCACCAGTGTTGGTACAGATACGCAGTATTTT.